This T cell receptor beta chain was profiled in a study of OX40 agonist ivuxolimab in advanced cancers. This table comes from immunoSEQ multiplex PCR, and its TCRdb copy is limited to in-frame clones, with some not included. Found here are about 60,000 clones, about nine tenths of them singletons; the top ten hold approximately 1.1%. This receptor was taken from an adult with an advanced solid tumor such as melanoma, head and neck, liver or kidney cancer. Sample: CD4+ or CD8+ T cells sorted from blood, taken in a trial of the OX40 agonist ivuxolimab.

The DNA for the CDR3 is TGTGCCAGCGCGATCGTCCGACTAGTAGTGGACACCGGGGAGCTGTTTTTT. As protein: CASAIVRLVVDTGELFF. The chain uses TRBV19 and TRBJ2-2, with D perhaps matching TRBD2 (6 bases). Germline CDR1 and CDR2: LNHDA and SQIVND (reference sequence). The CDR3 covers 17 residues. Trimming cost V 9 bases and J 3 bases, with 23 bases left between them.